A single T cell receptor beta chain is shown here with its context. Its specificity is unknown. The table came from immunoSEQ multiplex PCR; TCRdb's copy has only in-frame clones and leaves some out. The table lists around 700,000 clones, around three quarters of them singletons. This sample was taken from a study of shared clonotypes between healthy human individuals. The wider study: Each donor had three CD4 naive, three CD4 memory, two CD8 naive and one CD8 memory plate.

Study outcomes and limitations: Naive CD4 clonotypes overlapped across a few donors at about 5%.

Recent acute infections and vaccinations were absent in the healthy HIV-negative adult donors. A CD45RA+ naive subset and a CD45RA-negative memory subset were split from CD4+ cells. Germline lookup yields CDR1 LNHNV and CDR2 YYDKDF (reference sequence). The V end was cut by 9 bases, the J end by 2 bases, with 22 bases between. The CDR3 is 16 amino acids. The material sequenced was memory CD4+ T cells sorted from blood. Subset of the sample: CD45RA-negative fraction. The receptor comes from a woman aged 25-40 years in good health. The chain couples TRBV15 to TRBJ1-1; D may be TRBD1 (6 bases). Here the CDR3 DNA reads TGTGCCACGAGAAGGGAAGGGGGGCGGCACAACACTGAAGCTTTCTTT. Translating it yields CATRREGGRHNTEAFF.